This section outlines one TCR beta chain sequence together with its context. Its antigen remains undetermined. Base qualities are missing; no much larger clone stands one base away. TCRbeta CDR3 regions were sequenced with the immunoSEQ Assay. After extraction, genomic DNA underwent amplification by bias-controlled multiplex PCR, followed by high-throughput sequencing. The source study handled its data this way. To quantify the absolute abundance of every unique TCRbeta CDR3 region, sequences were collapsed and filtered. T cell fraction was estimated by normalizing TCRbeta template counts to usable DNA, with usable DNA measured through amplification of reference genes found in all nucleated cells. Repertoire TCRs were annotated as SARS-CoV-2-specific by exact matching of V gene, CDR3 amino acid sequence and J gene to a known reactive TCR set. MIRA supplied the reference SARS-CoV-2 TCR set, which was filtered for enrichment in COVID-19-positive ImmuneCODE repertoires so that public or cross-reactive TCRs were removed. Using the MIRA antigens, annotated TCRs were further analysed by specific ORF or by position within an ORF. Breadth was defined as the number of annotated unique rearrangements divided by the total number of unique productive rearrangements, and depth was defined as the summed frequency of the annotated unique rearrangements. Two-sided Wilcoxon rank-sum tests were used to compare TCR breadth between groups. Imported from immuneACCESS, the table was reduced by TCRdb to in-frame sequences with V and J called. These copies leave out some clones; in studies compared against another copy, an unresolved V gene accounts for under half, and the cause of the remainder is not known. V, J and clone size reflect that table, while D and trimming were determined from the DNA. This sample gives hundreds of thousands of clones in total; more than 75% of them show up just once. The ten largest clones take up roughly 3.1% of the sample.

There are 15 amino acids in the CDR3, from cysteine to phenylalanine inclusive. The CDR3 DNA has 45 bases and is translated from base 1. The germline V gene sets CDR1 to MNHEY and CDR2 to SVGAGI. For this chain, trimming is 5 bases at the V end and 0 bases at the J end, and the number of junction bases without a gene match is 7. This specimen comes from a study of Ad26.COV2.S vaccination and SARS-CoV-2 variants (dated by TCRdb to the early 2020s). Study-level background: Vaccine-arm donors came from COV1001, a multicentre, randomized, double-blind, placebo-controlled phase I-IIa trial of Ad26.COV2.S in healthy adults. Investigators did not know the trial group allocation while performing experiments and assessing outcomes. Sequencing of the TCRbeta repertoire served to evaluate the specificity and breadth of SARS-CoV-2-reactive T cell receptors following Ad26.COV2.S vaccination. Participants in the trial were split at random into five groups of five each, receiving low-dose or high-dose Ad26.COV2.S once or twice, or else placebo on both occasions. A total of 32 samples were included in the TCR-sequenced set, comprising some 20 Ad26.COV2.S vaccine recipients, 5 placebo recipients and 8 SARS-CoV-2 convalescent individuals. Dosing of Ad26.COV2.S was intramuscular, at either 5x10^10 or 1x10^11 viral particles, delivered as one shot or as two shots spaced 56 days apart.

What this sample's treatment or condition label stands for: roughly 19 received Ad26.COV2.S at low or high dose, single or two shots; 5 received placebo; per-sample allocation not given. For vaccine and placebo recipients, the sequenced repertoires came from samples collected on day 63 after the first injection. In Cohort 1b, more than 20 adults aged 18-55 years were enrolled at a single site in Boston, USA, between 29 July and 7 August 2020. Ad26.COV2.S was a replication-incompetent adenovirus type 26 vector expressing a prefusion-stabilized SARS-CoV-2 spike protein from the original Wuhan strain. The full study reports these points: Compared with placebo recipients, Ad26.COV2.S recipients showed higher spike-specific TCR breadth (P = 0.0014). After vaccination, substantial breadth of spike-specific CD8+ and CD4+ T cell responses was reported. Comparable non-spike TCR breadth was observed between vaccine and placebo recipients, consistent with only spike being contained in the vaccine. The study lacked the statistical power to compare responses across vaccine doses or regimens. The authors noted that the TCR breadth and depth analyses may have underestimated total T cell responses.

The TCR comes from a person between 18 and 65 years old who received the Ad26.COV2.S COVID-19 vaccine or a placebo. The specimen was peripheral blood, collected in a trial of Ad26.COV2.S vaccine versus placebo. The receptor chain draws on TRBV6-5 and TRBJ2-7, and TRBD1 aligns with 7 junction nucleotides. The CDR3 in this case is CASSLTGAVSYEQYF. The sequenced DNA: TGTGCCAGCAGTCTTACAGGGGCCGTCTCCTACGAGCAGTACTTC.